The present T cell receptor (beta chain) was sequenced within a study of blood T cell repertoires in COVID-19. At the level of the study: Italy, Spain and the United States were the sources of the convalescent and acute COVID-19 samples.

Per the original data handling: By means of reference gene primer amplification, nucleated cell counts were estimated. The assay was immunoSEQ multiplex PCR, and TCRdb's table has in-frame clones only and misses some. V and J calls and clone size are as listed in that table; D and trimming were resolved from the DNA. This table has tens of thousands of clones, 83% appearing once. This CDR3 has 15 amino acids. V trimming: 1 base; J trimming: 4 bases; junction bases outside the gene matches: 4. Germline V CDR1 and CDR2: SGHRS, YFSETQ. The genes are TRBV5-1 and TRBJ2-7; 11 bases align to TRBD1. The sequence came from a human donor in a cohort sampled during active COVID-19. The specimen was peripheral blood. This CDR3 reads CASSLRGTGGYEQYF. CDR3 nucleotide sequence: TGCGCCAGCAGCTTGAGGGGGACAGGGGGATACGAGCAGTACTTC. Supplemented by reference TRBV5-1 and TRBJ2-7, the full variable domain reads KAGVTQTPRYLIKTRGQQVTLSCSPISGHRSVSWYQQTPGQGLQFLFEYFSETQRNKGNFPGRFSGRQFSNSRSEMNVSTLELGDSALYLCASSLRGTGGYEQYFGPGTRLTVT.